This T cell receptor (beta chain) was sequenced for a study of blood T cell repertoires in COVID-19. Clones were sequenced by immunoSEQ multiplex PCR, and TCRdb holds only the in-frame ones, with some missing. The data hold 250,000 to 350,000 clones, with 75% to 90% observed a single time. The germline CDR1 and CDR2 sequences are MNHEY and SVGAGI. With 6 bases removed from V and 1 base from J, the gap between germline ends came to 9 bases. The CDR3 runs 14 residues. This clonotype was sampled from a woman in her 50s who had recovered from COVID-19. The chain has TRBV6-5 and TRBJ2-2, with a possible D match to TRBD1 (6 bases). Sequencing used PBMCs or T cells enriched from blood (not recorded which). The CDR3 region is CASSPQGNTGELFF. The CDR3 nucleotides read TGTGCCAGCAGCCCACAGGGGAACACCGGGGAGCTGTTTTTT.